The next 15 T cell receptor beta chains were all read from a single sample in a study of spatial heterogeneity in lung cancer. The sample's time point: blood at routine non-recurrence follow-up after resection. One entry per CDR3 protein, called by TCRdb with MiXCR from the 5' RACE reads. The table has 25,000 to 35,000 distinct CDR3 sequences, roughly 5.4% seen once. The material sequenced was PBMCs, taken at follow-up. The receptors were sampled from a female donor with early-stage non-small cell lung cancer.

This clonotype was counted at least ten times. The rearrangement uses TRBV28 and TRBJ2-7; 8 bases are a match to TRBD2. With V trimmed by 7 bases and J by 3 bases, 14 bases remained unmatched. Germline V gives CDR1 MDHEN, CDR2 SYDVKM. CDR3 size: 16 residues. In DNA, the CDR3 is TGTGCCAGCACCCCGGGGGGGCAGGTCTTGGGCTACGAGCAGTACTTC. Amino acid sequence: CASTPGGQVLGYEQYF. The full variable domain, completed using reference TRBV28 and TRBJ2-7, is DVKVTQSSRYLVKRTGEKVFLECVQDMDHENMFWYRQDPGLGLRLIYFSYDVKMKEKGDIPEGYSVSREKKERFSLILESASTNQTSMYLCASTPGGQVLGYEQYFGPGTRLTVT.

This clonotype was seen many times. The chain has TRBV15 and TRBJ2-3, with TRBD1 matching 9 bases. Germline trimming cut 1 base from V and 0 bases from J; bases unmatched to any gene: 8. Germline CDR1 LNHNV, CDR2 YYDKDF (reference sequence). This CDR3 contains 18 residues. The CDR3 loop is CATSRGQGTGLSTDTQYF. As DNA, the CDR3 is TGTGCCACCAGCAGAGGACAAGGGACAGGGCTTAGCACAGATACGCAGTATTTT. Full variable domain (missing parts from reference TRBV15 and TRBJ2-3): DAMVIQNPRYQVTQFGKPVTLSCSQTLNHNVMYWYQQKSSQAPKLLFHYYDKDFNNEADTPDNFQSRRPNTSFCFLDIRSPGLGDTAMYLCATSRGQGTGLSTDTQYFGPGTRLTVL.

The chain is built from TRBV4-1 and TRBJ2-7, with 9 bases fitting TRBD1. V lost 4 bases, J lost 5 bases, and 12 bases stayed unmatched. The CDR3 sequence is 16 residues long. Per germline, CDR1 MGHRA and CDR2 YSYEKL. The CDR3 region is CASSPGNRDRDHEQYF. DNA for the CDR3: TGCGCCAGCAGCCCAGGTAACCGGGACAGGGACCACGAGCAGTACTTC.

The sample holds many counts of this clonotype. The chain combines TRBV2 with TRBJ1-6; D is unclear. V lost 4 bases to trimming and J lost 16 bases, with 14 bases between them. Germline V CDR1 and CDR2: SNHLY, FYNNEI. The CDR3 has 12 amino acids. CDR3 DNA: TGTGCCAGCAGTGCTGGCTCTCCGGGGCTCCACTTT. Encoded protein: CASSAGSPGLHF.

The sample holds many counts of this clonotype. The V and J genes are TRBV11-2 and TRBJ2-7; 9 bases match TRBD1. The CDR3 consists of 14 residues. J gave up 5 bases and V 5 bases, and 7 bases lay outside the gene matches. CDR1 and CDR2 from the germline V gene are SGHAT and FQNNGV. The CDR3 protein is CASSTDRGSHEQYF. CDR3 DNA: TGTGCCAGCAGCACGGACAGGGGATCCCACGAGCAGTACTTC. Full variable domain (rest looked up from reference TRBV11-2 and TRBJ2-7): EAGVAQSPRYKIIEKRQSVAFWCNPISGHATLYWYQQILGQGPKLLIQFQNNGVVDDSQLPKDRFSAERLKGVDSTLKIQPAKLEDSAVYLCASSTDRGSHEQYFGPGTRLTVT.

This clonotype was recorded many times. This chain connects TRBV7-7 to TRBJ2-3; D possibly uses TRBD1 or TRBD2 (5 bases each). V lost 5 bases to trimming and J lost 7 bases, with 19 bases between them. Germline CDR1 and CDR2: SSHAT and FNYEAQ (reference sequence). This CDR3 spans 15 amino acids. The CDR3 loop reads CASSPGTGTGNTQYF. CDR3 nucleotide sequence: TGTGCCAGCAGCCCGGGGACGGGGACGGGGAATACGCAGTATTTT. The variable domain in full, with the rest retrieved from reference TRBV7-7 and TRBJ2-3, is GAGVSQSPRYKVTKRGQDVTLRCDPISSHATLYWYQQALGQGPEFLTYFNYEAQPDKSGLPSDRFSAERPEGSISTLTIQRTEQRDSAMYRCASSPGTGTGNTQYFGPGTRLTVL.

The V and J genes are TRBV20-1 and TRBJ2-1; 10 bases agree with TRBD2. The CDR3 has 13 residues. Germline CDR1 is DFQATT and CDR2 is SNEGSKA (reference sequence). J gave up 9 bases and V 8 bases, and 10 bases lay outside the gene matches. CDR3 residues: CSTAAGGPVEQFF. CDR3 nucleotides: TGCAGTACCGCAGCGGGGGGGCCGGTTGAGCAGTTCTTC.

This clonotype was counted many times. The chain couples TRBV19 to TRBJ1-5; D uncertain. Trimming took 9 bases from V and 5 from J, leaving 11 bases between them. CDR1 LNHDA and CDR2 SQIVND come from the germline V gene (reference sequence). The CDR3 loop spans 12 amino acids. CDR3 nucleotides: TGTGCCAGCTCCGACCGATATCAGCCCCAGCATTTT. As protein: CASSDRYQPQHF.

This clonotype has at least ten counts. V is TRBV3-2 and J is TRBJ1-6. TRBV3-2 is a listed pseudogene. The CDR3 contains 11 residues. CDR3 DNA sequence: TGTGCCAGCCAAAAGTGTTCACCCCTCCACTTT. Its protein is CASQKCSPLHF.

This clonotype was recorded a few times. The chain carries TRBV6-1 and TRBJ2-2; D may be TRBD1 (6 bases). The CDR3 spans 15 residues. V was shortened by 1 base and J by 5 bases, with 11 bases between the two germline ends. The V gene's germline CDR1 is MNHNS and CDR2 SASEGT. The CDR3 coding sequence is TGTGCCAGCAGTGAAGTAGGGCAGGGGACCGGGGAGCTGTTTTTT. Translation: CASSEVGQGTGELFF.

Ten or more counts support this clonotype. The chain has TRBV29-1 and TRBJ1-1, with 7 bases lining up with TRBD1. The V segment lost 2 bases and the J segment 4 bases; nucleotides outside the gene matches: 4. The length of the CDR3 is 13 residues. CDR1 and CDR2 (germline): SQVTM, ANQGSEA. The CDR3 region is CSVEPQGGTEAFF. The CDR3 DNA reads TGCAGCGTTGAACCCCAGGGGGGCACTGAAGCTTTCTTT.

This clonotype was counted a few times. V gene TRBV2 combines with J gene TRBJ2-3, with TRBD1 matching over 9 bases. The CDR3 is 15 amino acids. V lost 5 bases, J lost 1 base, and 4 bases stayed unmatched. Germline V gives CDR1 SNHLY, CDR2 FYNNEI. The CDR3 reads CASSSDRGGTDTQYF. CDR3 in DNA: TGTGCCAGCAGTTCGGACAGGGGCGGCACAGATACGCAGTATTTT.

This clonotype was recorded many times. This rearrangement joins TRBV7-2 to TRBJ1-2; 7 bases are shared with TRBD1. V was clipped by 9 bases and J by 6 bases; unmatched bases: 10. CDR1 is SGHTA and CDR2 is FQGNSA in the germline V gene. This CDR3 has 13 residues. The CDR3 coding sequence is TGTGCCAGTAGTCTCGCAGGGGGGAATGGCTACACCTTC. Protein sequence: CASSLAGGNGYTF. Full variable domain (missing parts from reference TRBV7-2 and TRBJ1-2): GAGVSQSPSNKVTEKGKDVELRCDPISGHTALYWYRQSLGQGLEFLIYFQGNSAPDKSGLPSDRFSAERTGGSVSTLTIQRTQQEDSAVYLCASSLAGGNGYTFGSGTRLTVV.

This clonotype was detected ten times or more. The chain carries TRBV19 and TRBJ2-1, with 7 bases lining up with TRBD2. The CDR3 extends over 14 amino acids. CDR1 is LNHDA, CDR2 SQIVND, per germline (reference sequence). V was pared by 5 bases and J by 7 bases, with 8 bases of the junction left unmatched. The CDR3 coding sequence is TGTGCCAGTAGTTTTGGACTAGTAATGAATGAGCAGTTCTTC. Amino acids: CASSFGLVMNEQFF.

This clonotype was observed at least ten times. CDR3 sequence (DNA): TGTGCCAGCAGCTCCCCCTTTAGCTATGAGCAGTTCTTC. Translating gives CASSSPFSYEQFF. V gene TRBV7-2 combines with J gene TRBJ2-1; no definite D call. The V gene's germline CDR1 is SGHTA and CDR2 FQGNSA. V was shortened by 4 bases and J by 8 bases, with 12 bases between the two germline ends. The CDR3 consists of 13 residues.